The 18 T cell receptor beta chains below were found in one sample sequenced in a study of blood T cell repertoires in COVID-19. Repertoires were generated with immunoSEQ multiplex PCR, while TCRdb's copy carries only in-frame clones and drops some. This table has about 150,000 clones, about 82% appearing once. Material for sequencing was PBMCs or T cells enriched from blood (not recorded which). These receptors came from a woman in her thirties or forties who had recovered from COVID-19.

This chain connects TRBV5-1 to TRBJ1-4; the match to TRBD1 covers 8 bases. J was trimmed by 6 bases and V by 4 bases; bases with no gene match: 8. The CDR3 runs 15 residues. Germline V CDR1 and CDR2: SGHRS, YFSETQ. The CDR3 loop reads CASSGQGPRDEKLFF. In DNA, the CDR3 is TGCGCCAGCAGCGGACAGGGCCCACGGGATGAAAAACTGTTTTTT.

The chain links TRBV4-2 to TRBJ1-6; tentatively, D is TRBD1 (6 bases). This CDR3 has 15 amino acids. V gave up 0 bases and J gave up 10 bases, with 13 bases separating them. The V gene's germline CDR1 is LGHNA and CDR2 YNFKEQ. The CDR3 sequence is CASSQDKGGKSPLHF. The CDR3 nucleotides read TGTGCCAGCAGCCAAGATAAGGGGGGGAAGTCACCCCTCCACTTT.

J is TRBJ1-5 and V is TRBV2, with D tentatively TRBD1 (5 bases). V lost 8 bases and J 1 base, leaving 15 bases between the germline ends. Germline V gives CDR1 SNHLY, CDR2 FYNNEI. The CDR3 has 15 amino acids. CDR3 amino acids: CASHRGGGSNQPQHF. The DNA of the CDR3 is TGTGCCAGCCATAGAGGCGGGGGAAGCAATCAGCCCCAGCATTTT. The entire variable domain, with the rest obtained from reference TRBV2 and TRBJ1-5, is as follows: EPEVTQTPSHQVTQMGQEVILRCVPISNHLYFYWYRQILGQKVEFLVSFYNNEISEKSEIFDDQFSVERPDGSNFTLKIRSTKLEDSAMYFCASHRGGGSNQPQHFGDGTRLSIL.

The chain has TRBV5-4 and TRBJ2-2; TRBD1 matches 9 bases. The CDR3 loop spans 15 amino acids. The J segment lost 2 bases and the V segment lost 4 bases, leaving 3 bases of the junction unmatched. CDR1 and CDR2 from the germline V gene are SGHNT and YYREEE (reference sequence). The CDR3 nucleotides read TGTGCCAGCAGCATGGGACAGGGTAACACCGGGGAGCTGTTTTTT. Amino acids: CASSMGQGNTGELFF.

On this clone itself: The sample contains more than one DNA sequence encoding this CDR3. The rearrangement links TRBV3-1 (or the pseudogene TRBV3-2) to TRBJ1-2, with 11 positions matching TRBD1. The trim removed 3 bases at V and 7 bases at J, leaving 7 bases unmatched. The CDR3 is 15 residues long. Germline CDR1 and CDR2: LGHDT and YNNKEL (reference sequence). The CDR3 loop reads CASSQAGQGAGGYTF. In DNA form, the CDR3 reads TGTGCCAGCAGCCAGGCAGGACAGGGGGCAGGTGGCTACACCTTC.

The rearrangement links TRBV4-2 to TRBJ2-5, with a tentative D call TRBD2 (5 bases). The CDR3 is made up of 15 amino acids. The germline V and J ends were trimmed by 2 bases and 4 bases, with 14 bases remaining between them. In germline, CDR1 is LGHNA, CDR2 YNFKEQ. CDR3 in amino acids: CASSQRDGHLETQYF. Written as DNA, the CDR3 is TGTGCCAGCAGCCAACGGGATGGGCATCTAGAGACCCAGTACTTC.

The chain's CDR3 is CASRASYEQYF. The DNA for the CDR3 is TGTGCCAGCAGGGCCTCCTACGAGCAGTACTTC. The chain carries TRBV27 and TRBJ2-7; D gene ambiguous. Trimming cost V 6 bases and J 0 bases, with 3 bases left between them. From germline, CDR1 is MNHEY and CDR2 SMNVEV (reference sequence). This CDR3 is 11 amino acids long.

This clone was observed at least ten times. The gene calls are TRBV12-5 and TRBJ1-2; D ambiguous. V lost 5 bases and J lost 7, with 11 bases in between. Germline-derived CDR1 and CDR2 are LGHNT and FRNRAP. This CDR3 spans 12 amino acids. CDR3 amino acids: CASGVRLFGYTF. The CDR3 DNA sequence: TGTGCTAGTGGTGTGCGGCTCTTTGGCTACACCTTC.

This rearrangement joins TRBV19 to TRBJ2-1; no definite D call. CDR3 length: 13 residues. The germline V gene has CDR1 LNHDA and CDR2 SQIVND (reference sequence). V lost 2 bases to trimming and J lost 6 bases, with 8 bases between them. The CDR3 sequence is CASSINSVNEQFF. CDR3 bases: TGTGCCAGTAGTATAAATTCGGTCAATGAGCAGTTCTTC.

This CDR3 is CASSFGDSSETQYF. The CDR3 DNA follows: TGCGCCAGCAGCTTCGGCGACAGTTCCGAGACCCAGTACTTC. The chain carries TRBV5-1 and TRBJ2-5; tentatively, D is TRBD1 (5 bases). In germline, CDR1 is SGHRS, CDR2 YFSETQ. The CDR3 runs to 14 residues. The germline V and J ends were trimmed by 2 bases and 5 bases, with 13 bases remaining between them.

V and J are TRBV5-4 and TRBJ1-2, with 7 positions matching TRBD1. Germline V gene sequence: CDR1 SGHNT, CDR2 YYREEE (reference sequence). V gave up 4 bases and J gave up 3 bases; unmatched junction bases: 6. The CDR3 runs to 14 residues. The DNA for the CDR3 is TGTGCCAGCAGCCACTTCGGACAGGACTATGGCTACACCTTC. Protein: CASSHFGQDYGYTF.

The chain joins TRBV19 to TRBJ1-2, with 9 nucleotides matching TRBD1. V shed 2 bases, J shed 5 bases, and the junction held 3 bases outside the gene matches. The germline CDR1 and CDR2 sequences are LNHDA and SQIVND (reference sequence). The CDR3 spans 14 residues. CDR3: CASSIRTGVYGYTF. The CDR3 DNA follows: TGTGCCAGTAGTATAAGGACAGGGGTTTATGGCTACACCTTC.

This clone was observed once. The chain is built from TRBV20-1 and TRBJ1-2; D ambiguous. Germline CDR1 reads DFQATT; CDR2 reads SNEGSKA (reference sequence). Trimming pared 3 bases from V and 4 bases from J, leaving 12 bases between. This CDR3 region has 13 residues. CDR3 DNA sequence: TGCAGTGCTAGTCCCGGAGGATCCTATGGCTACACCTTC. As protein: CSASPGGSYGYTF.

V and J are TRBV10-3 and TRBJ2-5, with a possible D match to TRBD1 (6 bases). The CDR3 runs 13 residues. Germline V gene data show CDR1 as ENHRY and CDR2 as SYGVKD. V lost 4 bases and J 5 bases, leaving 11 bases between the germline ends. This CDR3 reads CAISGTDSETQYF. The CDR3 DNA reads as TGTGCCATCAGTGGGACAGATTCGGAGACCCAGTACTTC.

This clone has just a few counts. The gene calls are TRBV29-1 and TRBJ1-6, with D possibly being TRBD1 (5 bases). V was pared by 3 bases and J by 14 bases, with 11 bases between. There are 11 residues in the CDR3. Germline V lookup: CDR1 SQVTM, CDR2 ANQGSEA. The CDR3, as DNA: TGCAGCGTTGATCTCCAGGGCTCCCTCCACTTT. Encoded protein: CSVDLQGSLHF.

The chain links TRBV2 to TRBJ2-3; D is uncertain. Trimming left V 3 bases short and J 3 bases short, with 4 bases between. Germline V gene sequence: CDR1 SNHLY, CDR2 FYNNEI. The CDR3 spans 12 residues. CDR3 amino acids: CASSEETDTQYF. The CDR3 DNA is TGTGCCAGCAGTGAGGAGACAGATACGCAGTATTTT.

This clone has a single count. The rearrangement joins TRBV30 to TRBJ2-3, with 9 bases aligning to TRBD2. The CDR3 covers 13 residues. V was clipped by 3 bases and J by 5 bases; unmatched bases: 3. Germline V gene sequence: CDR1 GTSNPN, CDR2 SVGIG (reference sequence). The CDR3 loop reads CAWRTSGGDTQYF. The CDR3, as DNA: TGTGCCTGGAGGACTAGCGGAGGAGATACGCAGTATTTT.

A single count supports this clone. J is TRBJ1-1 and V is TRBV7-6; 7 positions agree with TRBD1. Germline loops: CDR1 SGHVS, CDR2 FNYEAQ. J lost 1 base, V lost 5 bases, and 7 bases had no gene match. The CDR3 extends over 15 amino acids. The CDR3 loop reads CASSPRTGKNTEAFF. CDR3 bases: TGTGCCAGCAGCCCGCGGACAGGAAAGAACACTGAAGCTTTCTTT.